This T cell receptor (beta chain) was observed in a study of shared clonotypes between healthy human individuals. Positively selected for CCR7, the CD45RO-negative cells used as naive CD8 cells excluded terminally differentiated effector memory CD45RA+ cells. Profiled with immunoSEQ multiplex PCR; TCRdb holds only in-frame clones, not every one. The sample records roughly 2,000,000 clones, less than 95% being singletons. The V end lost 4 bases, the J end lost 0 bases, and 7 bases lay between the germline ends. The CDR3 is 14 residues long. Germline CDR1 and CDR2: SGDLS and YYNGEE. The rearrangement links TRBV9 to TRBJ1-4; the D is unclear. The receptor was derived from a man between 18 and 35 years old in good health. Material for sequencing was naive CD8+ T cells sorted from blood. The CDR3 sequence is CASSPGTTNEKLFF. The CDR3 nucleotides read TGTGCCAGCAGCCCGGGAACAACTAATGAAAAACTGTTTTTT. Full variable domain (outside the CDR3, taken from reference TRBV9 and TRBJ1-4): DSGVTQTPKHLITATGQRVTLRCSPRSGDLSVYWYQQSLDQGLQFLIQYYNGEERAKGNILERFSAQQFPDLHSELNLSSLELGDSALYFCASSPGTTNEKLFFGSGTQLSVL.